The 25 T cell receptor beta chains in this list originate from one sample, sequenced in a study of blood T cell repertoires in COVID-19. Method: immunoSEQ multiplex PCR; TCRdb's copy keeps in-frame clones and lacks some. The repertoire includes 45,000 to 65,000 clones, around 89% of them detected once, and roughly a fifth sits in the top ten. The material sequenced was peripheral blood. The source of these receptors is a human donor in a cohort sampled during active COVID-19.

The CDR3 spells CASSLGAGLAAEQYF. The CDR3 region has the DNA TGTGCCAGCAGCTTAGGAGCGGGACTAGCGGCCGAGCAGTACTTC. J is TRBJ2-7 and V is TRBV7-2, with 11 bases fitting TRBD2. This CDR3 has 15 residues. The germline gives CDR1 SGHTA, CDR2 FQGNSA. V was clipped by 1 base and J by 6 bases; unmatched bases: 5. Based on the CDR3 plus reference TRBV7-2 and TRBJ2-7, the full variable domain is GAGVSQSPSNKVTEKGKDVELRCDPISGHTALYWYRQSLGQGLEFLIYFQGNSAPDKSGLPSDRFSAERTGGSVSTLTIQRTQQEDSAVYLCASSLGAGLAAEQYFGPGTRLTVT.

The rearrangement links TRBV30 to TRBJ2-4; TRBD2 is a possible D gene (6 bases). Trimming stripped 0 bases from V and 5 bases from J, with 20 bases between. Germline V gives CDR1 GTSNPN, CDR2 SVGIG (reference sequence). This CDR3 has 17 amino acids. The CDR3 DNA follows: TGTGCCTGGAGTGTACGAGGTTTGGCGGGGCTCCAAAACATTCAGTACTTC. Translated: CAWSVRGLAGLQNIQYF.

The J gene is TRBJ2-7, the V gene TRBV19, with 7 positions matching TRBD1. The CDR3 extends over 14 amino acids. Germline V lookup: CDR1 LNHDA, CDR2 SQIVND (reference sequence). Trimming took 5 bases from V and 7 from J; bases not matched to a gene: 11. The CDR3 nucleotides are TGTGCCAGTAGTCGGGACAGACGGCGGTGGGAGCAGTACTTC. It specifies CASSRDRRRWEQYF.

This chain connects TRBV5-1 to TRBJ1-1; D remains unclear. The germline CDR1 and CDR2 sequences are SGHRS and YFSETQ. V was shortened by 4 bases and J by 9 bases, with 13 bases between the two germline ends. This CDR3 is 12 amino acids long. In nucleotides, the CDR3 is TGCGCCAGCAGCCCGGTAGAGGGTAAAGCTTTCTTT. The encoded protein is CASSPVEGKAFF.

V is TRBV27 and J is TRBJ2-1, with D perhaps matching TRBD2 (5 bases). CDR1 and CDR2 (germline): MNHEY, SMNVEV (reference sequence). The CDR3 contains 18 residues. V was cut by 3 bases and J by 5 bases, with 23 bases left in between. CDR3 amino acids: CASSLYLGAPSGHNEQFF. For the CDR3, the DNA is TGTGCCAGCAGTTTGTACCTGGGAGCGCCCTCCGGCCACAATGAGCAGTTCTTC.

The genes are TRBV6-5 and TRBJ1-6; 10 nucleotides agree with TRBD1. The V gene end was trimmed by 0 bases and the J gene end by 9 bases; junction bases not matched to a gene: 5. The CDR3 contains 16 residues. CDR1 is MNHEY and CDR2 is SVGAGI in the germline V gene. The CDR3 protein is CASSYSEGTGVSPLHF. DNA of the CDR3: TGTGCCAGCAGTTACTCGGAGGGGACAGGGGTTTCACCCCTCCACTTT.

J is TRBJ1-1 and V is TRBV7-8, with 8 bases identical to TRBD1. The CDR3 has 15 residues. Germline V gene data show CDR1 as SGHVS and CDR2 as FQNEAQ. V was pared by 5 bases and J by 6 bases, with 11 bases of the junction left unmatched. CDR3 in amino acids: CASSPARRGLAEAFF. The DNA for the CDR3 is TGTGCCAGCAGCCCAGCTCGCAGGGGGCTGGCTGAAGCTTTCTTT. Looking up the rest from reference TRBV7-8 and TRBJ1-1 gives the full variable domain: GAGVSQSPRYKVAKRGQDVALRCDPISGHVSLFWYQQALGQGPEFLTYFQNEAQLDKSGLPSDRFFAERPEGSVSTLKIQRTQQEDSAVYLCASSPARRGLAEAFFGQGTRLTVV.

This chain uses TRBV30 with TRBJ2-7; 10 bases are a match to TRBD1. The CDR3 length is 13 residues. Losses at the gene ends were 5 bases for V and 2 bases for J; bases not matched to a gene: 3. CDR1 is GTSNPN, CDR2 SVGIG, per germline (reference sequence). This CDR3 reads CAWGTGVTYEQYF. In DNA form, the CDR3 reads TGTGCCTGGGGGACAGGGGTCACCTACGAGCAGTACTTC.

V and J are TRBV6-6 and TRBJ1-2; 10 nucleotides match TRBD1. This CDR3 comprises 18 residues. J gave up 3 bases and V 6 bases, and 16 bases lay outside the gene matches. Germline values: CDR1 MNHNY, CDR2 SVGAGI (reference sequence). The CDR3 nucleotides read TGTGCCAGCAGCCGATCCATCTCGGGGACAGGGGTTGACTATGGCTACACCTTC. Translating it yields CASSRSISGTGVDYGYTF.

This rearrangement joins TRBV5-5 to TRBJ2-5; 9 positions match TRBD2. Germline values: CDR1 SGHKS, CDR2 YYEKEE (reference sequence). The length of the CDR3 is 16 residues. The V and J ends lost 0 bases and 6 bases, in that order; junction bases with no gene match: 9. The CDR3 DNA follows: TGTGCCAGCAGCTTGGCGGAGGCTAGCGGGGCGCAGACCCAGTACTTC. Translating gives CASSLAEASGAQTQYF.

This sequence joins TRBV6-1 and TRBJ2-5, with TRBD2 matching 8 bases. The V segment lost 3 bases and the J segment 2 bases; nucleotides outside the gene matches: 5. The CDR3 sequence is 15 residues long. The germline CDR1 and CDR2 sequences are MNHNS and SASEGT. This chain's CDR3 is CASSDLTSGQETQYF. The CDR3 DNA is TGTGCCAGCAGTGACCTTACTAGCGGTCAAGAGACCCAGTACTTC.

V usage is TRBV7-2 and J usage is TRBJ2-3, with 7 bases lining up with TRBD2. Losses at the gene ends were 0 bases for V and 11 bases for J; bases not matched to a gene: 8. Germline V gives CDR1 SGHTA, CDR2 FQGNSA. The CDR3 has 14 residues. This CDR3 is CASSLARGSFRQYF. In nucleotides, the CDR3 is TGTGCCAGCAGCTTAGCGCGCGGGAGCTTCAGGCAGTATTTT.

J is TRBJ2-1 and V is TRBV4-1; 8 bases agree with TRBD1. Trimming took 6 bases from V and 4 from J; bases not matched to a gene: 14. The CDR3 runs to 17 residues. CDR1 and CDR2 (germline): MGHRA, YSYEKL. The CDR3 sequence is CASRSQGAEGIYNEQFF. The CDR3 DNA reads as TGCGCCAGCAGGTCCCAGGGGGCGGAGGGAATATACAATGAGCAGTTCTTC.

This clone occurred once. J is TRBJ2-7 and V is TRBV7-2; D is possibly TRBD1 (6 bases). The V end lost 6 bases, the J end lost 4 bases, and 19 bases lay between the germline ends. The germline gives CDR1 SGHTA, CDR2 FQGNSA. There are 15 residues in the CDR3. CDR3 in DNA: TGTGCCAGCAGTGCGGTCGCACAGGGACCTTACGAGCAGTACTTC. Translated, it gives CASSAVAQGPYEQYF.

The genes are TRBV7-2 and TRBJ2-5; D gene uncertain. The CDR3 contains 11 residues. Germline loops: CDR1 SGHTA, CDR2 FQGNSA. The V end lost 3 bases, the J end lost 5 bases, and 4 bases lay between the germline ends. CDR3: CASSLSETQYF. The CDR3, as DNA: TGTGCCAGCAGCTTGTCGGAGACCCAGTACTTC.

CDR3 sequence: CASSPLTGGTGNTIYF. CDR3 in DNA: TGTGCCAGCTCACCATTAACAGGGGGTACTGGAAACACCATATATTTT. This chain links TRBV18 with TRBJ1-3, with 8 bases matching TRBD1. The CDR3 runs to 16 residues. V was pared by 2 bases and J by 2 bases, with 5 bases of the junction left unmatched. Germline V gives CDR1 KGHSH, CDR2 LQKENI.

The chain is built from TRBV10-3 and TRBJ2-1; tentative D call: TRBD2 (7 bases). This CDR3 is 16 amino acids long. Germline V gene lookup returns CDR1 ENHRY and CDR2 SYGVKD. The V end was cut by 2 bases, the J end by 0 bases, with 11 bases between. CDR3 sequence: CAISEPRGASYNEQFF. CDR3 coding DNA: TGTGCCATCAGTGAGCCCCGGGGGGCCTCCTACAATGAGCAGTTCTTC.

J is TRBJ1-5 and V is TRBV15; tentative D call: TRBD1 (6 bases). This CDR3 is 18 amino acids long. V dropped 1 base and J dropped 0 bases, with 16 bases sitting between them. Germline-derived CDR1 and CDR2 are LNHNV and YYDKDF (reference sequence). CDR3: CATSRGRGTIDSNQPQHF. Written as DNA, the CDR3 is TGTGCCACCAGCAGAGGCAGGGGAACAATTGATAGCAATCAGCCCCAGCATTTT.

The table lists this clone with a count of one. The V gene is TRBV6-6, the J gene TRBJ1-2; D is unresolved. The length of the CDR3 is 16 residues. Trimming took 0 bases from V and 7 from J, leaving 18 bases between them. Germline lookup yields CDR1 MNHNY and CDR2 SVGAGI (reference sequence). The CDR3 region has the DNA TGTGCCAGCAGTTACTCTCGTCGGCAGGCCCTCCGTGGCTACACCTTC. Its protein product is CASSYSRRQALRGYTF.

The CDR3 DNA reads as TGTGCCAGCAGTGTGGACAGGGGGCTCTACAATGAGCAGTTCTTC. As protein: CASSVDRGLYNEQFF. The chain combines TRBV2 with TRBJ2-1; 11 nucleotides match TRBD1. V was pared by 4 bases and J by 3 bases, with 2 bases of the junction left unmatched. The CDR3 has 15 residues. Germline CDR1 and CDR2: SNHLY and FYNNEI.

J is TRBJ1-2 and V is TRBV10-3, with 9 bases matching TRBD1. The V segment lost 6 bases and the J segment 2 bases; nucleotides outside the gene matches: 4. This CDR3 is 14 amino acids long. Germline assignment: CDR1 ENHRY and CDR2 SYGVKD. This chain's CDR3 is CAISLDRGNYGYTF. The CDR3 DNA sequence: TGTGCCATCAGCCTGGACAGGGGAAACTATGGCTACACCTTC.

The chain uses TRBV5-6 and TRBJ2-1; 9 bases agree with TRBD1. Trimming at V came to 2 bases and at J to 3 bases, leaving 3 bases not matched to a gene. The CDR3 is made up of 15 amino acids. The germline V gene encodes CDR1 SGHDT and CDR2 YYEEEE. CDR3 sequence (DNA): TGTGCCAGCAGCTTCTCGGGACAGGGCTACAATGAGCAGTTCTTC. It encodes CASSFSGQGYNEQFF.

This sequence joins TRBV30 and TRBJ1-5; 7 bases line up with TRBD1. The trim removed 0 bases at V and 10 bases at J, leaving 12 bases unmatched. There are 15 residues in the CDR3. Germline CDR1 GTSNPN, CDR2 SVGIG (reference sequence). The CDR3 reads CAWSVRGGLGAPQHF. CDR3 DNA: TGTGCCTGGAGTGTACGAGGGGGCTTAGGGGCACCCCAGCATTTT. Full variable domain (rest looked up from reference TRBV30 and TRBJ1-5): SQTIHQWPATLVQPVGSPLSLECTVEGTSNPNLYWYRQAAGRGLQLLFYSVGIGQISSEVPQNLSASRPQDRQFILSSKKLLLSDSGFYLCAWSVRGGLGAPQHFGDGTRLSIL.

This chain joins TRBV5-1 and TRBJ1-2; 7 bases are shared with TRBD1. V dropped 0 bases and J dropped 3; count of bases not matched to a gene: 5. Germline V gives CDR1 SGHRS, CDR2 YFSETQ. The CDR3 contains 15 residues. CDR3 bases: TGCGCCAGCAGCTTGGCCTTGGACAGGTACTATGGCTACACCTTC. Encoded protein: CASSLALDRYYGYTF.

The DNA for the CDR3 is TGTGCCAGCAGTCTAGCGGGTCATCAGTATTTT. As protein: CASSLAGHQYF. The V call is TRBV3-1 (or the pseudogene TRBV3-2), the J call TRBJ2-3; 8 nucleotides align to TRBD2. The germline gives CDR1 LGHDT, CDR2 YNNKEL (reference sequence). With 6 bases clipped from V and 12 bases from J, the junction kept 5 bases outside the gene matches. This CDR3 comprises 11 residues.